The rows below give T cell receptor beta chains drawn from one sample of a study of blood T cells in healthy people across ages. TCRdb ran MiXCR on the 5' RACE reads and lists one entry per CDR3 protein. Of 700,000 to 800,000 distinct CDR3 sequences listed, roughly 44% are singletons. Material for sequencing was blood. The receptors stem from a woman aged 60-70 years in good health. CDR3s include the opening cysteine and the closing phenylalanine or tryptophan. Fields, in order: clone size, V gene, J gene, CDR3 length, D gene, CDR3 protein, CDR3 DNA. D genes are given only for firm matches. Size is omitted from some rows. Given values are once, few, many or a class for expanded clones.

NA	TRBV28	TRBJ2-1	15	NA	CASSLSEGTYNEQFF	TGTGCCAGCAGTTTATCAGAGGGCACCTACAATGAGCAGTTCTTC
NA	TRBV9	TRBJ2-1	15	TRBD2	CAGSNGLAAYNEQFF	TGTGCCGGCAGCAACGGACTAGCGGCCTACAATGAGCAGTTCTTC
NA	TRBV24-1	TRBJ2-5	13	NA	CATSEPGSETQYF	TGTGCCACCAGTGAACCGGGGTCAGAGACCCAGTACTTC
NA	TRBV7-2	TRBJ1-5	15	TRBD1	CASRPGTGGSQPQHF	TGTGCCAGCAGACCCGGGACAGGAGGTAGTCAGCCCCAGCATTTT
few	TRBV5-1	TRBJ1-1	13	TRBD1	CASSFRGLDEAFF	TGCGCCAGCAGCTTCAGGGGGCTTGATGAAGCTTTCTTT
few	TRBV6-6	TRBJ1-2	15	NA	CASSYNLMGAQGYTF	TGTGCCAGCAGTTACAACCTGATGGGTGCCCAGGGATACACCTTC
NA	TRBV5-6	TRBJ2-1	17	TRBD1	CASSLRTGTGSYNEQFF	TGTGCCAGCAGCTTACGGACAGGGACAGGGTCCTACAATGAGCAGTTCTTC
NA	TRBV10-3	TRBJ2-3	15	TRBD1	CAIKSGQGNTDTQYF	TGTGCCATCAAATCGGGACAGGGTAACACAGATACGCAGTATTTT
NA	TRBV5-1	TRBJ2-3	15	TRBD1	CASSSQGARTDTQYF	TGCGCCAGCAGCTCACAGGGGGCTCGCACAGATACGCAGTATTTT
NA	TRBV7-6	TRBJ2-5	15	NA	CASSLAVGACNEQYF	TGTGCCAGCAGCTTAGCGGTCGGCGCCTGCAATGAGCAGTACTTC
few	TRBV3-1	TRBJ2-3	21	NA	CASSQERPGGVPGTITDTQYF	TGTGCCAGCAGCCAAGAAAGGCCCGGCGGAGTTCCCGGGACCATCACAGATACGCAGTATTTT
NA	TRBV4-1	TRBJ1-2	13	TRBD1	CASSGQGSYGYTF	TGCGCCAGCAGTGGACAGGGTAGCTATGGCTACACCTTC
NA	TRBV2	TRBJ1-5	12	NA	CARGAGNQPQHF	TGTGCCAGGGGGGCTGGCAATCAGCCCCAGCATTTT
NA	TRBV20-1	TRBJ2-5	12	NA	CSATNSQETQYF	TGCAGTGCTACTAACAGTCAAGAGACCCAGTACTTC
NA	TRBV6-5	TRBJ1-2	13	NA	CASSDSVVGGYTF	TGTGCCAGCAGTGACTCGGTGGTTGGTGGCTACACCTTC
NA	TRBV12-5	TRBJ2-1	15	TRBD1	CASGLGTGGNNEQFF	TGTGCTAGTGGTCTCGGGACAGGGGGCAACAATGAGCAGTTCTTC
NA	TRBV20-1	TRBJ1-1	14	NA	CSAARAGLNTEAFF	TGCAGTGCTGCGCGGGCCGGTTTGAACACTGAAGCTTTCTTT
NA	TRBV12-3/TRBV12-4	TRBJ2-1	16	TRBD2	CASSLRRETSYNEQFF	TGTGCCAGCAGTTTGAGGCGGGAGACCTCCTACAATGAGCAGTTCTTC
NA	TRBV6-1	TRBJ1-1	17	NA	CASSHLRQILGNTEAFF	TGTGCCAGCAGCCACCTTAGGCAGATCTTGGGGAACACTGAAGCTTTCTTT
NA	TRBV12-3/TRBV12-4	TRBJ2-6	18	NA	CASSFLRVASGGANVLTF	TGTGCCAGCAGCTTCCTAAGGGTGGCCTCGGGTGGGGCCAACGTCCTGACTTTC
few	TRBV5-1	TRBJ2-1	15	TRBD1	CASTLGTGSYNEQFF	TGCGCCAGCACCTTGGGGACAGGCTCCTACAATGAGCAGTTCTTC
few	TRBV28	TRBJ2-5	13	NA	CASSLGSPGEQYF	TGTGCCAGCAGTTTGGGCAGTCCGGGGGAGCAGTACTTC
many	TRBV11-1	TRBJ2-3	12	NA	CASSLPTDTQYF	TGTGCCAGCAGCTTGCCCACAGATACGCAGTATTTT
few	TRBV7-2	TRBJ1-1	13	TRBD1	CASDVDRVGKAFF	TGTGCCAGCGATGTTGACAGGGTAGGGAAGGCTTTCTTT
many	TRBV12-3/TRBV12-4	TRBJ2-1	15	TRBD1	CASSLEGGLYNEQFF	TGTGCCAGCAGTTTAGAAGGGGGCCTCTACAATGAGCAGTTCTTC
few	TRBV10-3	TRBJ2-5	12	NA	CAISEIGWEQYF	TGTGCCATCAGTGAAATAGGCTGGGAGCAGTACTTC
few	TRBV4-2	TRBJ1-4	14	NA	CASSQDVVNEKLFF	TGTGCCAGCAGCCAAGATGTGGTGAATGAAAAACTGTTTTTT
NA	TRBV4-3	TRBJ2-2	13	NA	CASSQGSGGELFF	TGCGCCAGCAGCCAAGGGTCTGGCGGGGAGCTGTTTTTT
few	TRBV9	TRBJ2-7	16	NA	CASSTLRTPVIYEQYF	TGTGCCAGCAGCACCCTCAGGACGCCCGTCATTTACGAGCAGTACTTC
NA	TRBV6-5	TRBJ2-1	16	TRBD2	CASSNRLAGGPKEQFF	TGTGCCAGCAGTAATAGACTAGCGGGAGGGCCCAAGGAGCAGTTCTTC
NA	TRBV12-3/TRBV12-4	TRBJ1-2	15	TRBD1	CASSISNFDRAGYTF	TGTGCCAGCAGTATATCTAATTTCGACAGGGCCGGCTACACCTTC
few	TRBV20-1	TRBJ1-6	20	TRBD1	CSASEVPGQGGSAYNSPLHF	TGCAGTGCTAGCGAAGTCCCCGGACAGGGGGGTAGCGCCTATAATTCACCCCTCCACTTT
few	TRBV28	TRBJ2-7	11	NA	CASSRFNEQYF	TGTGCCAGCAGCAGGTTCAACGAGCAGTACTTC
few	TRBV7-9	TRBJ2-5	16	NA	CASSLGGTLYQETQYF	TGTGCCAGCAGCTTAGGGGGCACACTGTACCAAGAGACCCAGTACTTC
few	TRBV27	TRBJ2-1	15	NA	CASSLVPPPWNEQFF	TGTGCCAGCAGTTTAGTACCCCCTCCGTGGAATGAGCAGTTCTTC
NA	TRBV7-9	TRBJ2-5	17	NA	CASSFSPYRGLQETQYF	TGTGCCAGCAGCTTCTCCCCCTACAGGGGACTCCAAGAGACCCAGTACTTC
NA	TRBV20-1	TRBJ2-1	12	NA	CSARGESETQFF	TGCAGTGCTAGGGGAGAAAGTGAGACCCAGTTCTTC
few	TRBV28	TRBJ2-7	14	NA	CASSPGGRGHEQYF	TGTGCCAGCAGTCCCGGGGGTAGGGGACACGAGCAGTACTTC
many	TRBV12-3/TRBV12-4	TRBJ2-5	14	NA	CASSLWVSIETQYF	TGTGCCAGCAGTTTATGGGTCAGTATAGAGACCCAGTACTTC
NA	TRBV6-6	TRBJ2-3	14	TRBD2	CASSYRGDTDTQYF	TGTGCCAGCAGTTACCGGGGGGATACAGATACGCAGTATTTT
few	TRBV20-1	TRBJ2-4	15	NA	CSARSTSPPNNEQYF	TGCAGTGCTAGATCGACAAGCCCCCCAAACAATGAGCAGTACTTC
NA	TRBV9	TRBJ2-1	14	TRBD2	CAGARESSYNEQFF	TGTGCCGGCGCGCGGGAGAGCTCCTACAATGAGCAGTTCTTC
NA	TRBV6-2/TRBV6-3	TRBJ1-2	12	NA	CASSYRLRGYTF	TGTGCCAGCAGTTACCGCCTGCGAGGCTACACCTTC
NA	TRBV7-3	TRBJ2-1	16	TRBD2	CASSYMTSARNNEQFF	TGTGCCAGCAGCTACATGACTAGCGCCAGAAACAATGAGCAGTTCTTC
NA	TRBV3-1	TRBJ2-1	13	NA	CASSQGTDGEQFF	TGTGCCAGCAGCCAAGGGACCGATGGTGAGCAGTTCTTC
NA	TRBV29-1	TRBJ2-7	14	TRBD1	CSSTGDGRSYEQYF	TGCAGCTCAACAGGGGATGGACGGTCCTACGAGCAGTACTTC
many	TRBV29-1	TRBJ2-3	12	TRBD2	CSVLAGTDTQYF	TGCAGCGTTCTAGCGGGCACAGATACGCAGTATTTT
NA	TRBV25-1	TRBJ2-2	13	NA	CASSRGERWELFF	TGTGCCAGCAGTAGAGGGGAGCGCTGGGAGCTGTTTTTT
NA	TRBV6-5	TRBJ1-6	13	NA	CATYSGEGSPLHF	TGTGCCACCTACTCAGGGGAAGGTTCACCCCTCCACTTT
NA	TRBV12-3/TRBV12-4	TRBJ1-1	14	TRBD1	CAINRGGGDTEAFF	TGTGCCATCAACAGGGGAGGGGGGGACACTGAAGCTTTCTTT